A single sample gave rise to the 31 T cell receptor beta chains below, sequenced in a study of blood T cells in healthy people across ages. Sample-barcoded 5' priming and a J-beta primer mix drove a second PCR of 7 to 11 cycles. TCRdb processed the 5' RACE reads anew with MiXCR; each CDR3 protein has one entry. The sample shows 730,000 or so distinct CDR3 sequences, approximately 43% of them seen only once. The sequencing sample was made of blood. These TCRs come from a woman aged 55-69 years in good health.

The chain employs TRBV7-6 and TRBJ2-1, with a tentative D call TRBD1 (6 bases). Trimming took 5 bases from V and 0 from J, leaving 14 bases between them. The CDR3 covers 16 residues. Germline V gives CDR1 SGHVS, CDR2 FNYEAQ. The chain's CDR3 is CASSQDSPISYNEQFF. The CDR3 DNA is TGTGCCAGCAGCCAGGACAGCCCCATCTCCTACAATGAGCAGTTCTTC.

V usage is TRBV20-1 and J usage is TRBJ2-1; 9 positions agree with TRBD2. Unmatched junction bases numbered 5, after V lost 1 base and J lost 4 bases. The length of the CDR3 is 15 residues. The germline V gene has CDR1 DFQATT and CDR2 SNEGSKA (reference sequence). CDR3 region: CSARALAGTYNEQFF. The CDR3 region has the DNA TGCAGTGCTAGAGCCCTAGCGGGGACTTACAATGAGCAGTTCTTC.

V usage is TRBV20-1 and J usage is TRBJ2-1, with 11 bases fitting TRBD2. V was clipped by 4 bases and J by 5 bases; unmatched bases: 7. CDR1 DFQATT and CDR2 SNEGSKA come from the germline V gene (reference sequence). The CDR3 runs 15 residues. The CDR3 reads CSATPIAGGDNEQFF. DNA for the CDR3: TGCAGTGCTACCCCCATAGCGGGAGGGGACAATGAGCAGTTCTTC.

This clonotype has only one observation. The DNA of the CDR3 is TGTGCCAGCAGCGTTATAGCGGGACCTGGGGTTGAGCAGTTCTTC. This encodes CASSVIAGPGVEQFF. The V call is TRBV11-2, the J call TRBJ2-1; 8 nucleotides align to TRBD2. There are 15 residues in the CDR3. The germline gives CDR1 SGHAT, CDR2 FQNNGV. J was trimmed by 9 bases and V by 5 bases; bases with no gene match: 12.

The chain combines TRBV12-3 or TRBV12-4 with TRBJ2-1, with 11 bases lining up with TRBD2. The CDR3 has 18 amino acids. Trimming at V came to 5 bases and at J to 5 bases, leaving 14 bases not matched to a gene. The CDR3 DNA reads as TGTGCCAGCAGTGAACCTCCCTTCCTAGCGGGAGGAAACAATGAGCAGTTCTTC. Its protein is CASSEPPFLAGGNNEQFF.

Of note for this clonotype: The CDR3 end shows no conserved phenylalanine or tryptophan, and so a read error is likely. The CDR3 nucleotides are TGCAGTGCTAGATCGCGGGGGGGATACGAGCAGTACTTA. Its translation: CSARSRGGYEQYL. This chain uses TRBV20-1 with TRBJ2-7; TRBD2 agrees at 9 bases. The ends lost 2 bases at V and 4 bases at J; junction bases unmatched: 3. This CDR3 contains 13 residues. The germline V gene has CDR1 DFQATT and CDR2 SNEGSKA (reference sequence).

This clonotype was found a few times. The rearrangement links TRBV27 to TRBJ2-7, with unresolved D. The CDR3 totals 15 residues. Trimming removed 6 bases at V and 5 bases at J, with 20 bases between. Germline V gives CDR1 MNHEY, CDR2 SMNVEV (reference sequence). The CDR3 DNA follows: TGTGCCAGCAGCCCAGAGTGGACGGGTACGGACGAGCAGTACTTC. Translated: CASSPEWTGTDEQYF.

The table lists this clonotype with a count of one. A much larger clonotype is one base distant, so this may be a read error. The rearrangement joins TRBV6-5 to TRBJ2-1, with D perhaps TRBD1 (5 bases). V was trimmed by 6 bases and J by 9 bases, leaving 15 bases between them. Germline V gives CDR1 MNHEY, CDR2 SVGAGI. The CDR3 is made up of 13 amino acids. The CDR3 spells CASSLGVIREQFF. CDR3 nucleotides: TGTGCCAGCAGCCTAGGGGTAATCCGTGAGCAGTTCTTC.

The chain has TRBV15 and TRBJ2-7; no definite D call. The germline V gene has CDR1 LNHNV and CDR2 YYDKDF (reference sequence). V shed 5 bases and J shed 1 base, with 15 bases lying between them. CDR3 size: 15 residues. CDR3 nucleotides: TGTGCCACCAGCGGGAATCCGTATAGTTCCTACGAGCAGTACTTC. As protein: CATSGNPYSSYEQYF.

In the case of this clonotype: This may come from a read error, since a much larger clone is one base off. V and J are TRBV29-1 and TRBJ2-1, with 10 positions matching TRBD1. CDR1 is SQVTM and CDR2 is ANQGSEA in the germline V gene. The V segment lost 6 bases and the J segment 7 bases; nucleotides outside the gene matches: 6. This CDR3 region has 13 residues. The CDR3, as DNA: TGCAGCGTGGGGACAGGGGTTGTAAATGAGCAGTTCTTC. Protein: CSVGTGVVNEQFF.

The chain is built from TRBV7-2 and TRBJ2-3; tentatively, D is TRBD1 or TRBD2 (5 bases each). Germline V gene data show CDR1 as SGHTA and CDR2 as FQGNSA. This CDR3 spans 17 amino acids. The ends were cut back, 3 bases at V and 6 bases at J, with 22 bases in the middle. The CDR3 loop is CASSFPRGLALGDTQYF. CDR3 sequence (DNA): TGTGCCAGCAGCTTTCCAAGGGGCCTAGCTTTGGGGGATACGCAGTATTTT.

The rearrangement uses TRBV12-3 or TRBV12-4 and TRBJ2-1, with 10 bases that match TRBD2. This CDR3 is 17 amino acids long. The V segment lost 4 bases and the J segment 1 base; nucleotides outside the gene matches: 7. Here the CDR3 DNA reads TGTGCCAGCAGTTCCCCGGGACTAGCGAGGTCCTACAATGAGCAGTTCTTC. It encodes CASSSPGLARSYNEQFF.

This clonotype was found a few times. The chain combines TRBV28 with TRBJ2-7; 9 bases align to TRBD1. CDR1 is MDHEN, CDR2 SYDVKM, per germline. This CDR3 has 16 residues. Losses at the gene ends were 6 bases for V and 2 bases for J; bases not matched to a gene: 11. CDR3 sequence reads: CASRTPGTGIAYEQYF. The CDR3 DNA reads as TGTGCCAGCAGGACCCCCGGGACAGGGATAGCCTACGAGCAGTACTTC. Based on the CDR3 plus reference TRBV28 and TRBJ2-7, the full variable domain is DVKVTQSSRYLVKRTGEKVFLECVQDMDHENMFWYRQDPGLGLRLIYFSYDVKMKEKGDIPEGYSVSREKKERFSLILESASTNQTSMYLCASRTPGTGIAYEQYFGPGTRLTVT.

The sample holds a few counts of this clonotype. The CDR3: CATSRKGGPSYNEQFF. CDR3 bases: TGTGCCACCAGCAGAAAAGGGGGCCCCTCCTACAATGAGCAGTTCTTC. This chain connects TRBV15 to TRBJ2-1; 7 bases agree with TRBD1. Germline loops: CDR1 LNHNV, CDR2 YYDKDF (reference sequence). The CDR3 is 16 amino acids. Trimming cost V 2 bases and J 0 bases; bases outside gene matches: 4.

V and J are TRBV7-2 and TRBJ2-1; TRBD2 matches 12 bases. The CDR3 is 15 amino acids. Germline-derived CDR1 and CDR2 are SGHTA and FQGNSA. Trimming took 3 bases from V and 8 from J; bases not matched to a gene: 5. The CDR3 spells CASSLTSGSLYEQFF. The CDR3 DNA sequence: TGTGCCAGCAGCTTGACTAGCGGGAGTTTGTATGAGCAGTTCTTC. Looking up the rest from reference TRBV7-2 and TRBJ2-1 gives the full variable domain: GAGVSQSPSNKVTEKGKDVELRCDPISGHTALYWYRQSLGQGLEFLIYFQGNSAPDKSGLPSDRFSAERTGGSVSTLTIQRTQQEDSAVYLCASSLTSGSLYEQFFGPGTRLTVL.

This clonotype was seen only once. The chain has TRBV7-2 and TRBJ2-7; 13 bases fit TRBD2. After removal of 5 bases from V and 5 bases from J, the junction contained 12 bases not matched to a gene. CDR1 is SGHTA, CDR2 FQGNSA, per germline. CDR3 size: 17 residues. The DNA for the CDR3 is TGTGCCAGCAGCCCGCGGACTAGCGGGAGTTCCGGCCACGAGCAGTACTTC. It yields the protein CASSPRTSGSSGHEQYF.

The J gene is TRBJ2-7, the V gene TRBV6-1, with TRBD1 matching 7 bases. V was clipped by 8 bases and J by 0 bases; unmatched bases: 7. CDR1 and CDR2 from the germline V gene are MNHNS and SASEGT. CDR3 length equals 14 residues. CDR3 protein: CASAPTGSSYEQYF. CDR3 nucleotide sequence: TGTGCCAGCGCCCCGACAGGGAGCTCCTACGAGCAGTACTTC.

A few counts support this clonotype. J is TRBJ2-5 and V is TRBV20-1; TRBD2 aligns across 10 bases. The CDR3 loop spans 12 amino acids. The V and J ends lost 3 bases and 11 bases, in that order; junction bases with no gene match: 6. Germline assignment: CDR1 DFQATT and CDR2 SNEGSKA (reference sequence). This CDR3 reads CSARVSGGMQYF. CDR3 sequence (DNA): TGCAGTGCTAGGGTTAGCGGGGGGATGCAGTACTTC.

This chain joins TRBV9 and TRBJ2-2, with D possibly TRBD1 on 5 matching bases. CDR3 size: 14 residues. Germline V CDR1 and CDR2: SGDLS, YYNGEE. Trimming pared 2 bases from V and 5 bases from J, leaving 10 bases between. The CDR3 nucleotides are TGTGCCAGCAGCGTCGACAGCTCTACCGGGGAGCTGTTTTTT. The encoded protein is CASSVDSSTGELFF.

The table lists this clonotype with a few counts. V gene TRBV21-1 combines with J gene TRBJ1-2. TRBV21-1 is a pseudogene locus. CDR3 length: 14 amino acids. In DNA, the CDR3 is TGTGCCAGTCAACTTACCTGCGGGCACTATGGCTACACCTTC. It specifies CASQLTCGHYGYTF.

This clonotype has more than one count but fewer than ten. The CDR3: CASLAAAPGAEQYF. The CDR3 nucleotides read TGTGCCAGCCTTGCCGCGGCGCCAGGGGCCGAGCAGTACTTC. The chain uses TRBV28 and TRBJ2-5, with D perhaps TRBD1 (6 bases). The J call is uncertain, as TRBJ2-7 better fits the DNA end. This CDR3 spans 14 amino acids. Germline CDR1 is MDHEN and CDR2 is SYDVKM.

There are a few counts of this clonotype. The CDR3 DNA follows: TGTGCCAGCAGGAGGGTGGGGAGCTCCTACAATGAGCAGTTCTTC. This translates into CASRRVGSSYNEQFF. The chain uses TRBV27 and TRBJ2-1; a possible D gene is TRBD2 (5 bases). V was shortened by 6 bases and J by 0 bases, with 12 bases between the two germline ends. CDR1 and CDR2 from the germline V gene are MNHEY and SMNVEV (reference sequence). CDR3 length: 15 residues.

The V and J genes are TRBV28 and TRBJ2-4; D is perhaps TRBD1 or TRBD2 (5 bases each). The V and J ends lost 2 bases and 13 bases respectively, with 21 bases between them. The length of the CDR3 is 15 residues. Germline V gene sequence: CDR1 MDHEN, CDR2 SYDVKM. The chain's CDR3 is CASSLQGPSVREQYF. In DNA form, the CDR3 reads TGTGCCAGCAGTTTACAGGGTCCTTCCGTGAGGGAGCAGTACTTC.

The chain has TRBV29-1 and TRBJ2-3; D is possibly TRBD1 or TRBD2 (5 bases each). Trimming left V 6 bases short and J 6 bases short, with 13 bases between. The V gene's germline CDR1 is SQVTM and CDR2 ANQGSEA. The CDR3 totals 12 residues. The CDR3 spells CSVKDWGDTQYF. Here the CDR3 DNA reads TGCAGCGTAAAAGACTGGGGGGATACGCAGTATTTT.

This rearrangement joins TRBV7-9 to TRBJ2-1; D might be TRBD1 (6 bases). CDR1 is SEHNR, CDR2 FQNEAQ, per germline (reference sequence). The CDR3 covers 13 residues. Trimming cost V 6 bases and J 8 bases, with 14 bases left between them. Here the CDR3 DNA reads TGTGCCAGCAGTTCCAGGGGACGGGATGAGCAGTTCTTC. This gives the protein CASSSRGRDEQFF.

The chain employs TRBV5-6 and TRBJ2-1; D may be TRBD1 (6 bases). The CDR3 has 13 amino acids. V lost 4 bases and J 7 bases, leaving 12 bases between the germline ends. From germline, CDR1 is SGHDT and CDR2 YYEEEE. CDR3 sequence reads: CASSPIGGNEQFF. The CDR3, as DNA: TGTGCCAGCAGCCCGATAGGGGGAAATGAGCAGTTCTTC.

This chain joins TRBV30 and TRBJ1-4; D is ambiguous. V lost 2 bases and J 0 bases, leaving 13 bases between the germline ends. CDR1 GTSNPN and CDR2 SVGIG come from the germline V gene (reference sequence). The length of the CDR3 is 16 residues. The CDR3 region has the DNA TGTGCCTGGAGTCTATTCGGACCTGCAACTAATGAAAAACTGTTTTTT. The encoded protein is CAWSLFGPATNEKLFF. The whole variable domain, remainder taken from reference TRBV30 and TRBJ1-4, is SQTIHQWPATLVQPVGSPLSLECTVEGTSNPNLYWYRQAAGRGLQLLFYSVGIGQISSEVPQNLSASRPQDRQFILSSKKLLLSDSGFYLCAWSLFGPATNEKLFFGSGTQLSVL.

The chain links TRBV11-1 to TRBJ1-4; D is perhaps TRBD1 (6 bases). The CDR3 consists of 14 residues. Trimming shortened V by 2 bases and J by 6 bases, and 10 bases separated the two germline ends. Germline V CDR1 and CDR2: SGHAT, FQDESV (reference sequence). CDR3 in amino acids: CASSLRTADEKLFF. CDR3 DNA: TGTGCCAGCAGCTTACGGACAGCGGATGAAAAACTGTTTTTT. Filled out from reference TRBV11-1 and TRBJ1-4, the complete variable domain reads EAEVAQSPRYKITEKSQAVAFWCDPISGHATLYWYRQILGQGPELLVQFQDESVVDDSQLPKDRFSAERLKGVDSTLKIQPAELGDSAMYLCASSLRTADEKLFFGSGTQLSVL.

This chain uses TRBV27 with TRBJ2-7; D might be TRBD2 (5 bases). V gave up 5 bases and J gave up 0 bases, with 14 bases separating them. Per the germline V gene, CDR1 is MNHEY and CDR2 is SMNVEV (reference sequence). CDR3 length equals 15 residues. The CDR3 DNA sequence: TGTGCCAGCAGTCCCGGACTGCCCGGCTCCTACGAGCAGTACTTC. Encoded protein: CASSPGLPGSYEQYF.

As concerns this clonotype: With a much larger clone just one base away, this may be a read error. The chain carries TRBV7-2 and TRBJ2-5; D is possibly TRBD1 (5 bases). Germline V gene data show CDR1 as SGHTA and CDR2 as FQGNSA. The ends were cut back, 5 bases at V and 11 bases at J, with 18 bases in the middle. The CDR3 is 13 amino acids. The CDR3 DNA reads as TGTGCCAGCAGCCTGGTAGGGGCGCGTGAGCAGTACTTC. Its translation: CASSLVGAREQYF.

This clonotype was seen only a few times. The gene calls are TRBV6-4 and TRBJ2-1; 9 bases line up with TRBD2. CDR3 length: 22 amino acids. Looked up from germline, CDR1 is MRHNA and CDR2 is SNTAGT. The V gene end was trimmed by 2 bases and the J gene end by 0 bases; junction bases not matched to a gene: 20. The DNA for the CDR3 is TGTGCCAGCAGTGACCCTTGGTTTTATGCTAGCGGGATAGGAAGCTCCTACAATGAGCAGTTCTTC. Protein sequence: CASSDPWFYASGIGSSYNEQFF.